These 5 T cell receptor beta chains were all obtained from the same sample, sequenced in a study of blood T cell repertoires in COVID-19. Clones were sequenced by immunoSEQ multiplex PCR, and TCRdb holds only the in-frame ones, with some missing. The table includes roughly 92,000 clones, roughly 91% detected once. The specimen sequenced was peripheral blood. The receptors stem from a woman older than 75 with acute or convalescent COVID-19.

This clone occurred a few times. This chain connects TRBV7-9 to TRBJ1-2; a possible D gene is TRBD1 (5 bases). Per the germline V gene, CDR1 is SEHNR and CDR2 is FQNEAQ (reference sequence). The V end was cut by 5 bases, the J end by 4 bases, with 14 bases between. The CDR3 loop spans 14 amino acids. The chain's CDR3 is CASSRSDNGYGYTF. CDR3 DNA: TGTGCCAGCAGCCGGTCGGACAACGGCTATGGCTACACCTTC.

This chain joins TRBV28 and TRBJ2-7; 7 nucleotides match TRBD2. The CDR3 contains 12 residues. V lost 6 bases, J lost 3 bases, and 2 bases stayed unmatched. Germline V gene lookup returns CDR1 MDHEN and CDR2 SYDVKM. In nucleotides, the CDR3 is TGTGCCAGCAGGGGAGGGGTCTACGAGCAGTACTTC. This sequence encodes CASRGGVYEQYF.

The chain couples TRBV19 to TRBJ1-2; D is possibly TRBD1 (6 bases). Trimming took off 5 bases at V and 3 bases at J, with 16 bases between the two ends. Per germline, CDR1 LNHDA and CDR2 SQIVND (reference sequence). The CDR3 covers 15 residues. The CDR3 here is CASSHEQGSHYGYTF. CDR3 bases: TGTGCCAGTAGTCACGAGCAGGGGAGTCACTATGGCTACACCTTC.

V is TRBV5-4 and J is TRBJ2-3; 8 nucleotides agree with TRBD1. CDR3 length: 14 residues. After removal of 4 bases from V and 6 bases from J, the junction contained 7 bases not matched to a gene. Germline V gene lookup returns CDR1 SGHNT and CDR2 YYREEE (reference sequence). The CDR3 region has the DNA TGTGCCAGCAGCCGCGGCGGACAGGGTGATACGCAGTATTTT. This encodes CASSRGGQGDTQYF.

V is TRBV5-6 and J is TRBJ2-7; possible D gene TRBD1, 6 bases. CDR3 length: 14 residues. The V gene's germline CDR1 is SGHDT and CDR2 YYEEEE. Trimming took 7 bases from V and 5 from J, leaving 19 bases between them. The CDR3 coding sequence is TGTGCCAGCCGCAAGGGGGTAGGGAATCACGAGCAGTACTTC. Its protein product is CASRKGVGNHEQYF.